The 24 T cell receptor beta chains listed next were all sequenced from one sample in a study of OX40 agonist ivuxolimab in advanced cancers. Profiling relied on immunoSEQ multiplex PCR, and the TCRdb table lists in-frame clones only, not all of them. The sample contains under 100,000 clones, less than 85% of which appear only once. The sample was CD4+ or CD8+ T cells sorted from blood, taken in a trial of the OX40 agonist ivuxolimab. The receptors derive from an adult with an advanced solid tumor such as melanoma, head and neck, liver or kidney cancer.

This clone appeared a few times. The rearrangement links TRBV29-1 to TRBJ1-2; a weak D match, TRBD1 (6 bases). CDR1 is SQVTM and CDR2 is ANQGSEA in the germline V gene. The CDR3 has 11 amino acids. V lost 5 bases and J 8 bases, leaving 12 bases between the germline ends. DNA for the CDR3: TGCAGCGTTCGCAGGGGCTACGGCTACACCTTC. It translates to CSVRRGYGYTF.

The gene calls are TRBV6-6 and TRBJ1-2, with 10 bases aligning to TRBD1. The J segment lost 7 bases and the V segment lost 2 bases, leaving 4 bases of the junction unmatched. CDR1 is MNHNY and CDR2 is SVGAGI in the germline V gene (reference sequence). The CDR3 extends over 14 amino acids. The CDR3 DNA sequence: TGTGCCAGCAGTTACACCCGGGACAGGGGTGGCTACACCTTC. It translates to CASSYTRDRGGYTF.

The chain employs TRBV12-5 and TRBJ1-2, with D maybe TRBD1 (5 bases). Germline-derived CDR1 and CDR2 are LGHNT and FRNRAP. The V end lost 1 base, the J end lost 6 bases, and 9 bases lay between the germline ends. The CDR3 is 13 amino acids. The chain's CDR3 is CASGLGQLNGYTF. The CDR3 nucleotides read TGTGCTAGTGGTTTGGGACAGCTTAATGGCTACACCTTC. The whole variable domain, remainder taken from reference TRBV12-5 and TRBJ1-2, is DARVTQTPRHKVTEMGQEVTMRCQPILGHNTVFWYRQTMMQGLELLAYFRNRAPLDDSGMPKDRFSAEMPDATLATLKIQPSEPRDSAVYFCASGLGQLNGYTFGSGTRLTVV.

The chain combines TRBV4-3 with TRBJ2-7, with D hard to call. CDR1 LGHNA and CDR2 YSLEER come from the germline V gene. V was shortened by 0 bases and J by 4 bases, with 13 bases between the two germline ends. The CDR3 covers 15 residues. The CDR3 DNA is TGCGCCAGCAGCCAAGACTCAGCTGGATGGTACGAGCAGTACTTC. Translated: CASSQDSAGWYEQYF.

The chain carries TRBV7-8 and TRBJ2-1, with D hard to call. V was cut by 1 base and J by 6 bases, with 13 bases left in between. CDR1 is SGHVS, CDR2 FQNEAQ, per germline. The CDR3 is 15 amino acids. This chain's CDR3 is CASSLDGSVGNEQFF. CDR3 DNA sequence: TGTGCCAGCAGCTTAGATGGGTCGGTGGGCAATGAGCAGTTCTTC.

The V and J genes are TRBV7-9 and TRBJ2-1, with 7 bases that match TRBD1. The J segment lost 4 bases and the V segment lost 5 bases, leaving 8 bases of the junction unmatched. Per germline, CDR1 SEHNR and CDR2 FQNEAQ (reference sequence). CDR3 length: 15 amino acids. As DNA, the CDR3 is TGTGCCAGCAGCCCCGGGACAGAGAGTTACAATGAGCAGTTCTTC. Its translation is CASSPGTESYNEQFF.

The J gene is TRBJ2-5, the V gene TRBV19; no clear D. This CDR3 spans 16 amino acids. V was shortened by 2 bases and J by 5 bases, with 18 bases between the two germline ends. The V gene's germline CDR1 is LNHDA and CDR2 SQIVND (reference sequence). The CDR3 protein is CASSILRPRPRETQYF. The CDR3 nucleotides read TGTGCCAGTAGTATACTGCGGCCTCGCCCCCGGGAGACCCAGTACTTC.

This chain links TRBV10-3 with TRBJ2-1, with a tentative D call TRBD2 (6 bases). V lost 7 bases and J lost 0, with 10 bases in between. Looked up from germline, CDR1 is ENHRY and CDR2 is SYGVKD. This CDR3 comprises 14 residues. The CDR3 DNA reads TGTGCCATCATGGCCGGGAGCTCCTACAATGAGCAGTTCTTC. Residues: CAIMAGSSYNEQFF.

A few counts support this clone. The chain employs TRBV27 and TRBJ1-2; 7 bases map to TRBD1. The CDR3 loop spans 14 amino acids. The germline V gene encodes CDR1 MNHEY and CDR2 SMNVEV (reference sequence). V lost 6 bases, J lost 6 bases, and 10 bases stayed unmatched. CDR3 in amino acids: CASSRTGQTDGYTF. The CDR3 bases are TGTGCCAGCAGCCGCACGGGACAGACGGATGGCTACACCTTC.

This chain connects TRBV4-1 to TRBJ2-1; TRBD1 agrees at 10 bases. The CDR3 runs 16 residues. Germline CDR1 and CDR2: MGHRA and YSYEKL. V lost 0 bases and J lost 3; bases outside the gene matches: 2. The CDR3 reads CASSQERTGGYNEQFF. The CDR3 DNA follows: TGCGCCAGCAGCCAAGAACGGACAGGGGGCTACAATGAGCAGTTCTTC.

This chain connects TRBV19 to TRBJ1-1; D call uncertain. Germline CDR1 is LNHDA and CDR2 is SQIVND (reference sequence). V lost 5 bases and J 3 bases, leaving 13 bases between the germline ends. The CDR3 loop spans 14 amino acids. The CDR3 is CASSRSVGYTEAFF. The CDR3 region has the DNA TGTGCCAGTAGTCGTTCGGTGGGTTACACTGAAGCTTTCTTT.

The V gene is TRBV23-1, the J gene TRBJ1-5; D gene unclear. TRBV23-1 is recorded as an ORF, its role being uncertain. The CDR3 consists of 14 residues. The germline V and J ends were trimmed by 9 bases and 4 bases, with 16 bases remaining between them. CDR3 protein: CARDPEQPNQPQHF. The CDR3 region has the DNA TGCGCCAGGGACCCGGAACAGCCAAATCAGCCCCAGCATTTT.

The chain is built from TRBV2 and TRBJ1-2, with D possibly matching TRBD1 (5 bases). The CDR3 has 12 amino acids. The V gene lost 10 bases and the J gene lost 7 bases, with 16 bases spanning the gap. In germline, CDR1 is SNHLY, CDR2 FYNNEI. The CDR3 protein is CATKAGGGGYTF. The CDR3 nucleotides are TGTGCCACCAAGGCCGGGGGTGGTGGCTACACCTTC.

V usage is TRBV18 and J usage is TRBJ1-4, with TRBD1 matching over 7 bases. The CDR3 covers 15 residues. Unmatched junction bases numbered 7, after V lost 4 bases and J lost 5 bases. Germline CDR1 and CDR2: KGHSH and LQKENI. In DNA form, the CDR3 reads TGTGCCAGCTCACTACCCGGGACAGCAAATGAAAAACTGTTTTTT. This encodes CASSLPGTANEKLFF.

The rearrangement links TRBV5-1 to TRBJ1-3, with D possibly being TRBD1 (6 bases). The germline V gene has CDR1 SGHRS and CDR2 YFSETQ. The CDR3 length is 12 residues. V was cut by 3 bases and J by 8 bases, with 9 bases left in between. The chain's CDR3 is CASSYSGDTIYF. CDR3 DNA: TGCGCCAGCAGCTACTCAGGGGACACCATATATTTT.

V usage is TRBV4-3 and J usage is TRBJ1-1; no firm D call. Germline V gene lookup returns CDR1 LGHNA and CDR2 YSLEER. Trimming cost V 0 bases and J 8 bases, with 16 bases left between them. The CDR3 sequence is 15 residues long. The CDR3 is CASSQEIGYSTEAFF. In nucleotides, the CDR3 is TGCGCCAGCAGCCAAGAGATCGGCTATTCCACGGAAGCTTTCTTT.

For this clone: This same CDR3 is encoded by further DNA sequences in the sample. V gene TRBV27 combines with J gene TRBJ1-1; 7 bases align to TRBD1. The ends lost 6 bases at V and 0 bases at J; junction bases unmatched: 4. Germline assignment: CDR1 MNHEY and CDR2 SMNVEV (reference sequence). CDR3 length: 14 amino acids. CDR3 in DNA: TGTGCCAGCAGAACCGGGACAGTGAACACTGAAGCTTTCTTT. Its translation is CASRTGTVNTEAFF.

This clone has just one count. This rearrangement joins TRBV19 to TRBJ2-7; the D gene is possibly TRBD2 (5 bases). The CDR3 totals 14 residues. The germline V gene encodes CDR1 LNHDA and CDR2 SQIVND (reference sequence). V was cut by 5 bases and J by 4 bases, with 15 bases left in between. CDR3 bases: TGTGCCAGTAGTCTGGTGGGGAGAGTTTACGAGCAGTACTTC. Amino acids: CASSLVGRVYEQYF.

V gene TRBV10-1 combines with J gene TRBJ1-2, with 9 bases aligning to TRBD1. CDR3 length equals 14 residues. CDR1 WNHNN and CDR2 SYGVQD come from the germline V gene (reference sequence). J gave up 1 base and V 6 bases, and 3 bases lay outside the gene matches. This CDR3 reads CASSPTGGNYGYTF. As DNA, the CDR3 is TGCGCCAGCAGCCCGACAGGGGGTAACTATGGCTACACCTTC.

As DNA, the CDR3 is TGTGCCAGCCTTGTAGCGGGAGGCACAGATACGCAGTATTTT. This gives the protein CASLVAGGTDTQYF. V is TRBV6-6 and J is TRBJ2-3, with TRBD2 matching over 9 bases. This CDR3 has 14 residues. CDR1 MNHNY and CDR2 SVGAGI come from the germline V gene (reference sequence). V lost 8 bases to trimming and J lost 1 base; unmatched junction nucleotides: 4.

The V gene is TRBV19, the J gene TRBJ2-1; perhaps D is TRBD1 or TRBD2 (6 bases each). This CDR3 is built from 13 residues. The V gene lost 7 bases and the J gene lost 4 bases, with 11 bases spanning the gap. Per germline, CDR1 LNHDA and CDR2 SQIVND (reference sequence). CDR3 residues: CASTGGWYNEQFF. The CDR3 coding sequence is TGTGCCAGTACCGGGGGCTGGTACAATGAGCAGTTCTTC.

This rearrangement joins TRBV21-1 to TRBJ1-4; TRBD1 reflects the table's D call only, with no check against the DNA. TRBV21-1 is assigned pseudogene status. The CDR3 loop spans 15 amino acids. The CDR3 protein is CASSKNRGLDEKLFF. Written as DNA, the CDR3 is TGTGCCAGCAGCAAAAACAGGGGGCTTGATGAAAAACTGTTTTTT.

The chain combines TRBV20-1 with TRBJ2-7; 9 bases are shared with TRBD1. V dropped 7 bases and J dropped 6; count of bases not matched to a gene: 4. Germline CDR1 reads DFQATT; CDR2 reads SNEGSKA (reference sequence). The CDR3 is made up of 11 amino acids. In DNA, the CDR3 is TGCAGTGTACAGGGGGCGCTCGAGCAGTACTTC. It yields the protein CSVQGALEQYF.

The chain employs TRBV11-2 and TRBJ1-1; D remains ambiguous. With 2 bases removed from V and 6 bases from J, the gap between germline ends came to 4 bases. The CDR3 loop spans 11 amino acids. Germline V gives CDR1 SGHAT, CDR2 FQNNGV. The CDR3 sequence is CASSLTAEAFF. CDR3 nucleotides: TGTGCCAGCAGCTTAACGGCTGAAGCTTTCTTT.